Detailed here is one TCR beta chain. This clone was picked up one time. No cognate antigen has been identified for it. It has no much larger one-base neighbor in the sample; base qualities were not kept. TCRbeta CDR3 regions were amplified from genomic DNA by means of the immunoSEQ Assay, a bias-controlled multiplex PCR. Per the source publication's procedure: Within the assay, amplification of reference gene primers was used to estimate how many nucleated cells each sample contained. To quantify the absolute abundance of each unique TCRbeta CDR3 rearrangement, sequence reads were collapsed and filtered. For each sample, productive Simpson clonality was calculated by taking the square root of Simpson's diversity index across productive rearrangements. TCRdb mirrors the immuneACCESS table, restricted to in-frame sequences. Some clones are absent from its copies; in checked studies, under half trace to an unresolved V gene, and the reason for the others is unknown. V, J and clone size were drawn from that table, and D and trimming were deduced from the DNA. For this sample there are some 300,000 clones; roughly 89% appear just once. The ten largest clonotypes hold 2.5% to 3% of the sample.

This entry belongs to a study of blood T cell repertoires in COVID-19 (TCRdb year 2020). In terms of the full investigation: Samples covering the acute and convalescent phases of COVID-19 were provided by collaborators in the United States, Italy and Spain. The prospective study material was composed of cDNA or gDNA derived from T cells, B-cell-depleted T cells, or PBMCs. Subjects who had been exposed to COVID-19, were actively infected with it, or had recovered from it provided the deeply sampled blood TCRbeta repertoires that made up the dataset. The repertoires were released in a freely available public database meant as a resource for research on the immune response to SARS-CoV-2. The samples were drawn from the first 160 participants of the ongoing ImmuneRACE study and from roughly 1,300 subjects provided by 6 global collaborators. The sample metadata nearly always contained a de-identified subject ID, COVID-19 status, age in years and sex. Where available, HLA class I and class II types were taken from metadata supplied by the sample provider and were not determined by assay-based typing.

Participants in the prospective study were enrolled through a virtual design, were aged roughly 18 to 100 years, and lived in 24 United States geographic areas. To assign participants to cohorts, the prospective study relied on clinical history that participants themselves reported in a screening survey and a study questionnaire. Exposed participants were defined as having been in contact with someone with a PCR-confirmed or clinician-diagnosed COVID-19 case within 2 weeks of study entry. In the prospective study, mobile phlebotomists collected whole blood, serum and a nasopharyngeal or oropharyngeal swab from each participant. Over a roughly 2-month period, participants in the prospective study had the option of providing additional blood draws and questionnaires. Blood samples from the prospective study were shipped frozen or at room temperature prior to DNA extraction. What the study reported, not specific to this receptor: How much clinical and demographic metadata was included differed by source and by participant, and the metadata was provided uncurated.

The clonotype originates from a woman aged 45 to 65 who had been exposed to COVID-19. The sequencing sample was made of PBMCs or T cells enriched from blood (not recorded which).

This receptor has the CDR3 CASSVQENYGYTF. Here is the DNA: TGCGCCAGCAGCGTGCAGGAAAACTATGGCTACACCTTC. The V and J segments used are TRBV5-1 and TRBJ1-2; no D gene call is confident. The germline V gene provides CDR1 SGHRS and CDR2 YFSETQ. The CDR3 holds 13 amino acids from the cysteine to the phenylalanine. The kept DNA is CDR3 alone, 39 bases in frame from the first base. The V and J ends are trimmed by 4 bases and 2 bases, leaving 9 bases between them.